This T cell receptor (beta chain) was found in a study of blood T cell repertoires in COVID-19. This table comes from immunoSEQ multiplex PCR, and its TCRdb copy is limited to in-frame clones, with some not included. The sample yields over 250,000 clones, roughly 90% seen once. The CDR3 is 14 residues long. Trimming stripped 6 bases from V and 4 bases from J, with 13 bases between. Germline V gene sequence: CDR1 MNHEY, CDR2 SVGEGT. The specimen was peripheral blood. The chain joins TRBV6-2 or TRBV6-3 to TRBJ2-1, with D perhaps matching TRBD2 (6 bases). This receptor was obtained from a woman aged 55-70 years with acute or convalescent COVID-19. The CDR3 loop reads CASSLFSGYNEQFF. The CDR3 nucleotides are TGTGCCAGCAGCCTCTTTAGCGGATACAATGAGCAGTTCTTC.